This T cell receptor beta chain was sequenced during a study of T cell repertoires in cytomegalovirus infection. Study overall: Recently described HLA-C-restricted plus well-studied HLA-B-restricted CMV epitopes were used. A matching HLA type, together with CMV infection, was signaled by public TCR beta signatures.

Using its own MiXCR run on the reads, TCRdb lists one record per CDR3 protein. The sample carries 110,000 or so distinct CDR3 sequences, 30% recorded once. A word on this clonotype: No antigen is known for it.

The specimen was CD8+ T cells from cultured PBMCs, collected from culture after CMV antigen stimulation. This TCR derives from a human donor in good health (CMV status not recorded). Some clones in this sample may be carry-over from other donors' samples.

CDR3 sequence (DNA): TGTGCCAGCAGTGATCCCCCGGGGAAGGGAACTAATGAAAAACTGTTTTTT. It is translated as CASSDPPGKGTNEKLFF. The rearrangement joins TRBV25-1 to TRBJ1-4, with no clear D. Trimming pared 3 bases from V and 1 base from J, leaving 15 bases between. Germline-derived CDR1 and CDR2 are MGHDK and SYGVNS. This CDR3 spans 17 amino acids.